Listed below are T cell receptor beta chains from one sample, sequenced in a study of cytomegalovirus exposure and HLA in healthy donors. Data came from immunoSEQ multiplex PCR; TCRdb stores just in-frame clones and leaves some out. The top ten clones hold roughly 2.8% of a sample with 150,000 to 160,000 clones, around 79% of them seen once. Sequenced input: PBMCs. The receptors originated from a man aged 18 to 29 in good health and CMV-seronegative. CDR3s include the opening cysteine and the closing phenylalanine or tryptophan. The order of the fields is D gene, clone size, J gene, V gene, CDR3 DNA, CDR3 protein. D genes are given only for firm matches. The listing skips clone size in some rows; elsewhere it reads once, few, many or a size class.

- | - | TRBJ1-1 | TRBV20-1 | TGCAGTGCTAGATACAGGACTGAAGCTTTCTTT | CSARYRTEAFF
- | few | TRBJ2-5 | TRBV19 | TGTGCCAGTAGTATACTAGGACAGCAAGAGACCCAGTACTTC | CASSILGQQETQYF
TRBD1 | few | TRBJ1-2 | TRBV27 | TGTGCCAGCAGTTTATCGAGAGGGGGCCCTTCTAACTATGGCTACACCTTC | CASSLSRGGPSNYGYTF
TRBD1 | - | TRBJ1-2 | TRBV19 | TGTGCCAGTAGTATTACAGGGGGCGAAGGCTACACCTTC | CASSITGGEGYTF
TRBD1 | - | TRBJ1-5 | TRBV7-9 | TGTGCCAGCAGCTTCGATCCGGGACAGGGAAGTCAGCCCCAGCATTTT | CASSFDPGQGSQPQHF
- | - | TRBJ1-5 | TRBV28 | TGTGCCAGCAGTCCTCGGACAGATTCCAATCAGCCCCAGCATTTT | CASSPRTDSNQPQHF
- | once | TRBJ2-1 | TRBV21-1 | TGTGCCAGCCCTCTTTCGCTAAACCCCTACAATGAGCAGTTCTTC | CASPLSLNPYNEQFF
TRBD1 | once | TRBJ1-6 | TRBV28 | TGTGCCAGCAGACGAGGGGGCAACGGTAATTCACCCCTCCACTTT | CASRRGGNGNSPLHF
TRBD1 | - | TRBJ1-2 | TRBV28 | TGTGCCAGCAGTTTATTTGGACAAGCAGGACAGGGGATATTTGGCTACACCTTC | CASSLFGQAGQGIFGYTF
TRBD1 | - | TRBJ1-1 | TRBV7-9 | TGTGCCAGCAGCCCTACAGGGGTGGGGACTGAAGCTTTCTTT | CASSPTGVGTEAFF
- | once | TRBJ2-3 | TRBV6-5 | TGTGCCAGCAGTTTCTCTGCTGGCCCAGATACGCAGTATTTT | CASSFSAGPDTQYF
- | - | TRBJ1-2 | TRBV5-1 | TGCGCCAGCAGCTCAGAGGGGAGGGGCTATGGCTACACCTTC | CASSSEGRGYGYTF
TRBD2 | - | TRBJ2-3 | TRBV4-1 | TGCGCCAGCAGTCCGCTTACAACGACAGGGACTAGCGGGGGGGCGGTCACAGATACGCAGTATTTT | CASSPLTTTGTSGGAVTDTQYF
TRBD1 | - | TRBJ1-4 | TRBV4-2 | TGTGCCAGCAGCTTTCGGACAGGGGGCCCTGTTAATGAAAAACTGTTTTTT | CASSFRTGGPVNEKLFF
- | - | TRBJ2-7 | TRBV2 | TGTGCCAGCACCTTAGCGGCAGGCCTCACCTACGAGCAGTACTTC | CASTLAAGLTYEQYF
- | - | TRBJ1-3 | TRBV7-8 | TGTGCCAGCAGCTTCGGACAAAGCTCTGGAAACACCATATATTTT | CASSFGQSSGNTIYF
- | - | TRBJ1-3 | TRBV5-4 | TGTGCCAGCAGCTTGGCCCCAGGTCCCTCTGGAAACACCATATATTTT | CASSLAPGPSGNTIYF
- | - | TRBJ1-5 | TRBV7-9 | TGTGCCAGCAGCTTAGCGGAGGGTCCCGAGGTGCCCCAGCATTTT | CASSLAEGPEVPQHF
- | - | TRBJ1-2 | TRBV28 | TGTGCCAGCAGTTTAACGGGCTATGGCTACACCTTC | CASSLTGYGYTF
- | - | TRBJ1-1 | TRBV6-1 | TGTGCCAGCAGAGTAGGACAGACGGGCACTGAAGCTTTCTTT | CASRVGQTGTEAFF
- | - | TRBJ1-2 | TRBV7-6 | TGTGCCAGCAGCTTATCAACAGGTGTTGCTAACTATGGCTACACCTTC | CASSLSTGVANYGYTF
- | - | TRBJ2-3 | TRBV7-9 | TGTGCCAGCAGCTTAGAAACTTACTTCACAGATACGCAGTATTTT | CASSLETYFTDTQYF
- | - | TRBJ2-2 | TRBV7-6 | TGTGCCAGCAGCTTAGCAGGGGTAACCGGGGAGCTGTTTTTT | CASSLAGVTGELFF
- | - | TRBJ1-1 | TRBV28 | TGTGCCAGCAGACCGGAGGTTTACACTGAAGCTTTCTTT | CASRPEVYTEAFF
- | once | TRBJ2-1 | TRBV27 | TGTGCCACCTTTTCCTACAATGAGCAGTTCTTC | CATFSYNEQFF
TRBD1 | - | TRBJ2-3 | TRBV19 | TGTGCCAGTAGTATAGATGCAGGGCAGGGGGCAGATACGCAGTATTTT | CASSIDAGQGADTQYF
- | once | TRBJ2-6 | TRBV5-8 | TGTGCCAGCAGCTTGGGCAGATACTCTGGGGCCAACGTCCTGACTTTC | CASSLGRYSGANVLTF
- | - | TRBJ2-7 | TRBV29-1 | TGCAGCGTTGCCAACCCCGCGAGGGAGCAGTACTTC | CSVANPAREQYF
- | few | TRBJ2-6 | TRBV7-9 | TGTTCCAGCCTCCATGCTACAGGGGGGGCCAACGTCCTGACTTTC | CSSLHATGGANVLTF
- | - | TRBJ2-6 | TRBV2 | TGTGCCAGCACCCTAGCTGACTCTGGGGCCAACGTCCTGACTTTC | CASTLADSGANVLTF
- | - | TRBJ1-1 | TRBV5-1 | TGCGCCAGCAGCCGCGGGACGGCGGCAGGAACTGAAGCTTTCTTT | CASSRGTAAGTEAFF
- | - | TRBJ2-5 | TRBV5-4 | TGTGCCAGCAGCCCAACCGGGGTTCTTCCCCGGGAGACCCAGTACTTC | CASSPTGVLPRETQYF
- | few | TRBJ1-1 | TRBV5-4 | TGTGCCAGCAGCCTTGGGGGGGGATGGACTGAAGCTTTCTTT | CASSLGGGWTEAFF
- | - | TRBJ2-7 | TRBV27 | TGTGCCAGCAGTTTCACGAGGAAGTACTTC | CASSFTRKYF
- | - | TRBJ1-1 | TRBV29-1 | TGCAGCGCCATGAGCCACCGAGAAGCTTTCTTT | CSAMSHREAFF
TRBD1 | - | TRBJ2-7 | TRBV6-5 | TGTGCCAGCAGTCTGGGACAGGTCTACGAGCAGTACTTC | CASSLGQVYEQYF
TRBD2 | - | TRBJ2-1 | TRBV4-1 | TGCGCCAGCAGCCATCCCGGAGCGCGGGGGGGGCCCTACAATGAGCAGTTCTTC | CASSHPGARGGPYNEQFF
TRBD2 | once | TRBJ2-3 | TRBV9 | TGTGCCAGCAGCTCGGGACTAGCGGGGGGGCAGGATACGCAGTATTTT | CASSSGLAGGQDTQYF
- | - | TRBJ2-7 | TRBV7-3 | TGTGCCAGCAGCCCGCGGGCCCGGGGCGAGCAGTACTTC | CASSPRARGEQYF
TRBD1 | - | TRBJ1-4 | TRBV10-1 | TGCGCCAGCAGTGAAGGGACAGCTAATGAAAAACTGTTTTTT | CASSEGTANEKLFF
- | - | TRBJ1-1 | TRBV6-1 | TGTGCCAGCAGTGAAGCGTGGGGGCTGAACACTGAAGCTTTCTTT | CASSEAWGLNTEAFF
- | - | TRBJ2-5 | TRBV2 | TGTGCCAGCAGGACCCCGGGGGAGACCCAGTACTTC | CASRTPGETQYF
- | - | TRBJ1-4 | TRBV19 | TGTGCCAGTAGTGTCCGGGGACTTAATGAAAAACTGTTTTTT | CASSVRGLNEKLFF
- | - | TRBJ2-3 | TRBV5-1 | TGCGCCAGCACGCGACCGGGAATTAGCACAGATACGCAGTATTTT | CASTRPGISTDTQYF
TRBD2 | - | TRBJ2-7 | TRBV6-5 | TGTGCCAGCAGTTACGGGACTAGCGGTTTGGGAGAGCAGTACTTC | CASSYGTSGLGEQYF
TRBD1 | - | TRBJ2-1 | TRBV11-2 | TGTACGTCAGGGGGCCGCAATGAGCAGTTCTTC | CTSGGRNEQFF